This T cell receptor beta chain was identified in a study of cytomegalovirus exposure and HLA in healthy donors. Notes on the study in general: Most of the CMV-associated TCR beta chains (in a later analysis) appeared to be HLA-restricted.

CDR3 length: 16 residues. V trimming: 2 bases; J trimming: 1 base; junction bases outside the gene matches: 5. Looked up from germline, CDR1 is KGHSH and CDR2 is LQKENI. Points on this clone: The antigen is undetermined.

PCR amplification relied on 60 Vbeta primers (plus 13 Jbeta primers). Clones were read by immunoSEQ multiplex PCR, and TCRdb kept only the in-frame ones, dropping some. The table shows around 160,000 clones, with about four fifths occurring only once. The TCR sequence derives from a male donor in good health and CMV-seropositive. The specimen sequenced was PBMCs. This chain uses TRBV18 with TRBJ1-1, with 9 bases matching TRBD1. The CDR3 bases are TGTGCCAGCTCACCAGGGGCGGACAGGGGGAACACTGAAGCTTTCTTT. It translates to CASSPGADRGNTEAFF.